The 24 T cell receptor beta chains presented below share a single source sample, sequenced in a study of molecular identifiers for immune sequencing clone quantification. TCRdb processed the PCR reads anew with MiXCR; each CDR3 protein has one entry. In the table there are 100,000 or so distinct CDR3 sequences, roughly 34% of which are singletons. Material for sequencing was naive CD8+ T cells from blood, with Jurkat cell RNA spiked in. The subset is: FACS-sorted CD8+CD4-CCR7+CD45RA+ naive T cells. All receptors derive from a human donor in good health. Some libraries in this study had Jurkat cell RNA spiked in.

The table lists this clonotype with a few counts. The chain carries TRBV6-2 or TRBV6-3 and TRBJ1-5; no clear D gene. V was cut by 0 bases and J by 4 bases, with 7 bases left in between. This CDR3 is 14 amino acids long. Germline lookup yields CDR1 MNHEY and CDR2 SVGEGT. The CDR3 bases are TGTGCCAGCAGTTACTCGAGGCAAAATCAGCCCCAGCATTTT. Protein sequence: CASSYSRQNQPQHF.

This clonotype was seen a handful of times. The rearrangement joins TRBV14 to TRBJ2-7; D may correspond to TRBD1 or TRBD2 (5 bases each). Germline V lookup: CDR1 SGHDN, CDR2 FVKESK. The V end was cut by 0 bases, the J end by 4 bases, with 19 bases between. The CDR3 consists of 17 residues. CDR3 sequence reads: CASSQDTTGRGQYEQYF. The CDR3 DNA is TGTGCCAGCAGCCAAGATACGACGGGACGGGGCCAGTACGAGCAGTACTTC.

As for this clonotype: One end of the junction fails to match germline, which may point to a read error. The CDR3, as DNA: TGTGCCGGCAGCCGGGGGACAGGAGAGGCTTTCTTT. Protein: CAGSRGTGEAFF. This sequence joins TRBV7-8 and TRBJ1-1, with 8 bases lining up with TRBD1. CDR1 is SGHVS, CDR2 FQNEAQ, per germline. There are 12 residues in the CDR3. Full variable domain (missing parts from reference TRBV7-8 and TRBJ1-1): GAGVSQSPRYKVAKRGQDVALRCDPISGHVSLFWYQQALGQGPEFLTYFQNEAQLDKSGLPSDRFFAERPEGSVSTLKIQRTQQEDSAVYLCAGSRGTGEAFFGQGTRLTVV.

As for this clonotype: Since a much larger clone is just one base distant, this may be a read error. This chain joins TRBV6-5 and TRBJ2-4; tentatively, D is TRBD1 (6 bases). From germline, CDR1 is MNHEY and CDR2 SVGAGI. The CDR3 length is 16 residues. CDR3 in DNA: TGTTCCAGCAGTTTGGGGGCGTGGGTGGCCAAAAACATTCAGTACTTC. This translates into CSSSLGAWVAKNIQYF.

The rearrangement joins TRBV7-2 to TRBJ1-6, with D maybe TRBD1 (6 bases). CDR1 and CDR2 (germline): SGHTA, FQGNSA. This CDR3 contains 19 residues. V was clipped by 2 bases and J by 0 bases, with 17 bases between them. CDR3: CASSLFGTPADSYNSPLHF. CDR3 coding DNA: TGTGCCAGCAGCTTATTTGGGACACCGGCCGACTCCTATAATTCACCCCTCCACTTT.

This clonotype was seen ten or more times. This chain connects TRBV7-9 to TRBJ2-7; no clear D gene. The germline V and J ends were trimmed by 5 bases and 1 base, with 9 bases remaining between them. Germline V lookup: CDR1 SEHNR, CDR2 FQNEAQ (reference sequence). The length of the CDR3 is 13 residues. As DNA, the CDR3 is TGTGCCAGCAGCCTACAACTGTCCTACGAGCAGTACTTC. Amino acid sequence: CASSLQLSYEQYF.

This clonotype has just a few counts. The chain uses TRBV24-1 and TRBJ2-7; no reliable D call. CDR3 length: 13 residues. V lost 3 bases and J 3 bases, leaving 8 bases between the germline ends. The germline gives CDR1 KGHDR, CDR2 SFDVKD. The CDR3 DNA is TGTGCCACCAGTGATCACGGCGGCTACGAGCAGTACTTC. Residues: CATSDHGGYEQYF.

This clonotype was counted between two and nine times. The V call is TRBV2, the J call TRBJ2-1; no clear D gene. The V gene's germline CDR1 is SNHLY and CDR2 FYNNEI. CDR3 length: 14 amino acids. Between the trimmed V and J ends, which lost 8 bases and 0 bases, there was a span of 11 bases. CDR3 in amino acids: CASQDGSSYNEQFF. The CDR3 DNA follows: TGTGCCAGCCAGGACGGAAGCTCCTACAATGAGCAGTTCTTC. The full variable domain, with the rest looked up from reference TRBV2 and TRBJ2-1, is EPEVTQTPSHQVTQMGQEVILRCVPISNHLYFYWYRQILGQKVEFLVSFYNNEISEKSEIFDDQFSVERPDGSNFTLKIRSTKLEDSAMYFCASQDGSSYNEQFFGPGTRLTVL.

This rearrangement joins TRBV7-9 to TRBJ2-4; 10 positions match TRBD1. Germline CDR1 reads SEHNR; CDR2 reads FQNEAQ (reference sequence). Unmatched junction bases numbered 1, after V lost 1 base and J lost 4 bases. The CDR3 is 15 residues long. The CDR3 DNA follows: TGTGCCAGCAGCTTAGGACAGGGGGCGAAAAACATTCAGTACTTC. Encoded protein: CASSLGQGAKNIQYF.

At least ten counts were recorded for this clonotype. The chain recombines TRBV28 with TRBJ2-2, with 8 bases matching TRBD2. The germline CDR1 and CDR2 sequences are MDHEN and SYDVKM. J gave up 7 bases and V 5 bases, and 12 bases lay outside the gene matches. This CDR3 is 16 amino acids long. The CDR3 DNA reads TGTGCCAGCAGTAAAGGGACTAGTGGGGTCCTCGGGGAGCTGTTTTTT. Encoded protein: CASSKGTSGVLGELFF.

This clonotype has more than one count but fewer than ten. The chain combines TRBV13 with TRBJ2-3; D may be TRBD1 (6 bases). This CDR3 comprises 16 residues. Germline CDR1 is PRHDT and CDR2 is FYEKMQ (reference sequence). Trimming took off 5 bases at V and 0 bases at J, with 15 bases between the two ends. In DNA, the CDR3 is TGTGCCAGCAGCGTAAGGGGGAGTTCTAGCACAGATACGCAGTATTTT. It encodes CASSVRGSSSTDTQYF.

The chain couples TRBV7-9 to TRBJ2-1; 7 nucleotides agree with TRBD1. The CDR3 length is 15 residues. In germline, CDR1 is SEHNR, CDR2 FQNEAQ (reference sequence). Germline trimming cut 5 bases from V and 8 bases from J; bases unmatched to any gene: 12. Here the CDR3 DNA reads TGTGCCAGCAGCCGTTCTGACAGGGTTCATTATGAGCAGTTCTTC. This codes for CASSRSDRVHYEQFF.

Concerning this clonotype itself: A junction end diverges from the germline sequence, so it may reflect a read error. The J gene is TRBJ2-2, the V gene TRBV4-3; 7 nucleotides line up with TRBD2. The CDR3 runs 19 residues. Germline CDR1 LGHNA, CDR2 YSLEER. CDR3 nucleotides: TGCGCCAGCAGCCAAGAATCTCAGTGGGAGGGCCTTCACACCGGGGAGCTGATTTTT. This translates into CASSQESQWEGLHTGELIF.

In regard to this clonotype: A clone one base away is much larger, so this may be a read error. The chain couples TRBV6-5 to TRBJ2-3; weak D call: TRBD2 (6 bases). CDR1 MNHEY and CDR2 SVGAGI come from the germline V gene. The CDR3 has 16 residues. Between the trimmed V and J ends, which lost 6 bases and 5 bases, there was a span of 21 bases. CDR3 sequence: CASSLVWQEGIDTQYF. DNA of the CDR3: TGTGCCAGCAGCCTTGTCTGGCAGGAGGGAATAGATACGCAGTATTTT.

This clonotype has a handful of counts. The CDR3 sequence is CASSGGTVWDQPQHF. The DNA for the CDR3 is TGTGCCAGCAGTGGAGGGACAGTCTGGGATCAGCCCCAGCATTTT. This rearrangement joins TRBV2 to TRBJ1-5, with 7 bases fitting TRBD1. Germline V gene lookup returns CDR1 SNHLY and CDR2 FYNNEI. CDR3 size: 15 residues. The V segment lost 4 bases and the J segment 5 bases; nucleotides outside the gene matches: 8.

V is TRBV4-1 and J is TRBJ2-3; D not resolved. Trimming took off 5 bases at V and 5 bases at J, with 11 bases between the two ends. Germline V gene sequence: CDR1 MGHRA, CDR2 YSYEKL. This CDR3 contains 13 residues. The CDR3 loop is CASSASTLDTQYF. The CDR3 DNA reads TGCGCCAGCAGCGCGTCTACCTTAGATACGCAGTATTTT.

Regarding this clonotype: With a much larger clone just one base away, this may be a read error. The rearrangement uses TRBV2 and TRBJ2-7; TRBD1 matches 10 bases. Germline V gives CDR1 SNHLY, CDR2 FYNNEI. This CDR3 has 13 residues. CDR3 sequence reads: CASIGTGVNEQDF. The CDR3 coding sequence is TGTGCCAGCATTGGGACAGGGGTCAACGAGCAGGACTTC.

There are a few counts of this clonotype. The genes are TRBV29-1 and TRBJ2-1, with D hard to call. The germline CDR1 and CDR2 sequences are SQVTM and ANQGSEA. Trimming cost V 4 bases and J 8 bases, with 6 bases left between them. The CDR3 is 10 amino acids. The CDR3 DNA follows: TGCAGCGTTGCGAGCGATGAGCAGTTCTTC. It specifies CSVASDEQFF.

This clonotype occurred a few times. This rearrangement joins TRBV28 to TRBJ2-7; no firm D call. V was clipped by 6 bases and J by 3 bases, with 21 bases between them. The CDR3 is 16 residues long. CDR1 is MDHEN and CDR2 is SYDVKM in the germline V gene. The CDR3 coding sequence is TGTGCCAGCAGCTTTGCGACATCATCAAGGGTCTACGAGCAGTACTTC. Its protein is CASSFATSSRVYEQYF.

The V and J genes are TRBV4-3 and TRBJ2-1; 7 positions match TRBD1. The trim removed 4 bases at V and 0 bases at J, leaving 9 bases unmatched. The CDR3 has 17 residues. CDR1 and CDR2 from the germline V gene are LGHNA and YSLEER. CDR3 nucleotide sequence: TGCGCCAGCAGCCGGAAGGGACAGCTCATCTCCTACAATGAGCAGTTCTTC. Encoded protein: CASSRKGQLISYNEQFF.

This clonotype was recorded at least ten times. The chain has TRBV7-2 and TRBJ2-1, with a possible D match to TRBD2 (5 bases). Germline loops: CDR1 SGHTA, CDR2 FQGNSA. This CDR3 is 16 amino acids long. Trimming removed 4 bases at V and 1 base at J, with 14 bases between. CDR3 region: CASSSLGGFSYNEQFF. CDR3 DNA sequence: TGTGCCAGCAGCTCCTTGGGCGGGTTTTCCTACAATGAGCAGTTCTTC.

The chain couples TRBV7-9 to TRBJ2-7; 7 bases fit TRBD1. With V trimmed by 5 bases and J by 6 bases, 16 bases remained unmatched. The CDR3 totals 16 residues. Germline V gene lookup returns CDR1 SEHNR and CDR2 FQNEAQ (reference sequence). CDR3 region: CASSATTWDRVFEQYF. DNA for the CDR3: TGTGCCAGCAGCGCGACGACCTGGGACAGAGTCTTCGAGCAGTACTTC.

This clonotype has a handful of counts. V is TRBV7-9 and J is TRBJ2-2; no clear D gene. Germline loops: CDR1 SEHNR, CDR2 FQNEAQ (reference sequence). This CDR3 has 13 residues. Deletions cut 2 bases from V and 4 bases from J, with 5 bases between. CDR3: CASSLFSTGELFF. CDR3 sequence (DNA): TGTGCCAGCAGCTTATTTTCCACCGGGGAGCTGTTTTTT. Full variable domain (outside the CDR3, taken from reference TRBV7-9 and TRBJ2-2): DTGVSQNPRHKITKRGQNVTFRCDPISEHNRLYWYRQTLGQGPEFLTYFQNEAQLEKSRLLSDRFSAERPKGSFSTLEIQRTEQGDSAMYLCASSLFSTGELFFGEGSRLTVL.

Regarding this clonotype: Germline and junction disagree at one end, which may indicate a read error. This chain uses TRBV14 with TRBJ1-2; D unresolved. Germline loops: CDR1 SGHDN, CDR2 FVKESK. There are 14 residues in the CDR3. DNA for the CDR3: TGTGCCAGCAGCCCCCTTGATTTTGCCTATGGCTTCACCTTC. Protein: CASSPLDFAYGFTF.